This entry is about one TCR beta chain. Its antigen is not known. V was cut by 4 bases and J by 6 bases, with 14 bases left in between. The CDR3 is made up of 13 amino acids. Germline V lookup: CDR1 SGHRS, CDR2 YFSETQ. The data are from a study of T-cell memory formation after mild COVID-19. Whole-study results and caveats: CD4/CD8 balance held among clones contracting day 15 to 85, and later expanders leaned CD4+. Detection of some responders pre-infection suggested pre-existing cross-reactive memory T cells participated.

TCRdb ran MiXCR on the 5' RACE reads and lists one entry per CDR3 protein. The table lists about 410,000 distinct CDR3 sequences, around a quarter of them singletons. The specimen was PBMCs or a T cell subset sorted from them (not recorded which). This sequence was found in an adult woman who had mild COVID-19 (a few samples of this study predate the infection). Cell type and time point are not known. V is TRBV5-1 and J is TRBJ2-7, with D maybe TRBD2 (6 bases). The CDR3 nucleotides read TGCGCCAGCAGCCCGGGGCTGGGAGGCGAGCAGTACTTC. Residues: CASSPGLGGEQYF.